The TCR beta chain described here comes from a study of CD4 T cells in relation to SARS-CoV-2 and coronaviruses (dated by TCRdb to the early 2020s). Background on the whole study: Shared crossreactive spike epitopes were mapped to their HLA restriction using patient-derived lymphoblastoid cell lines. Memory CD4+ T cell crossreactivity between SARS-CoV-2 and common cold coronavirus spike proteins was assessed at the TCR clonotype level in the study. The Adaptive Biotechnologies TCR-sequencing kit was used to sequence samples from three pre-COVID donors and the naive versus memory experiments, while other data came from Illumina-based sequencing. Expansion assays from other donors in the study were sequenced with a different, Illumina-based TCR-beta assay.

CD4+ T cells from unexposed donors were collected before the COVID-19 pandemic (2011-2018). To separate naive from memory CD4+ T cells, cryopreserved PBMCs first underwent CD4 enrichment and then EasySep naive CD4+ T cell enrichment. Leukapheresis product for the unexposed donors was bought commercially. PBMCs were isolated from leukapheresis product or whole blood by Ficoll-Paque PLUS gradient centrifugation. The PBMCs went either fresh into the expansion assay or into cryopreservation at -140 degrees C. The QIAamp Micro DNA Kit was used to extract genomic DNA from the CD4+ T cells. The germline V gene (reference sequence) yields SGHNT for CDR1 and YYREEE for CDR2. From its cysteine to its phenylalanine, the CDR3 spans 16 amino acids. Only CDR3 DNA is held: 48 bases, read in frame from base 1. Cut back by 0 bases and 4 bases, the V and J ends lie 16 bases apart. What the research found in general, with its limitations: Small numbers of patients and of tested TCRs were a limitation of the study. Sequencing of naive versus memory cells indicated that the assay detects memory recall responses, not primary responses primed during culture. Compared with monoreactive clones, crossreactive clones had significantly weaker SARS-CoV-2-driven expansion, a result consistent with antigenic imprinting. Pre-pandemic and post-infection samples were not both contributed by any donor, so tracing of the source of pre-existing responses was limited. Memory CD4+ clonotypes crossrecognizing SARS-CoV-2 and at least one common cold coronavirus spike were found in 55% to 75% of donors. Crossreactivity analysis centred on spike protein, so crossreactivity against other viral proteins was not assessed.

On this clone itself: This clone's antigen is unknown. Qualities for individual bases were not recorded, and no much larger clone is one base off.

Uncultured naive and memory CD4+ T cell DNA received deep-resolution immunoSEQ TCR-beta sequencing. Under the source paper's analysis protocol: During preprocessing, nonproductive sequences were discarded, as were any CDR3s that did not begin with C, did not end with F or W, or were shorter than 7 amino acids. Cultured and uncultured naive and memory CD4+ repertoires were searched for previously identified spike- and CEF-reactive CDR3s. CDR3 homology was measured as pairwise Levenshtein distance, computed with the stringdist R package after trimming three terminal residues from each end. Not all clones reach the TCRdb copy of this immuneACCESS table, which keeps in-frame sequences only. Checked studies attribute under half of the gap to unresolved V genes and leave the rest unexplained. V and J calls plus clone size are reproduced from that table; the DNA served to infer D and trimming. The sample includes nearly 70,000 clones, with just over 90% observed a single time. The ten largest make up under 0.25% of the sample.

The sequence joins TRBV5-4 to TRBJ1-1; D gene: possibly TRBD1, on 6 matching bases. Material: naive CD4+ T cells from PBMCs. What this sample's cell subset or site label stands for: naive CD4+ T cells isolated by negative enrichment. The TCR sequence derives from a human donor in good health. The CDR3 sequence is CASSLAGAGSGTEAFF. The base sequence is TGTGCCAGCAGCTTGGCGGGGGCAGGGTCAGGCACTGAAGCTTTCTTT.